The next 6 T cell receptor beta chains were all read from a single sample in a study of CD8 T cells in Susac syndrome. A quantity of about 0.5 to 1 ug RNA underwent reverse transcription using random hexamers. TCRdb re-called the immunoSEQ multiplex PCR reads with MiXCR, one entry per CDR3 protein. The sample contains over 300,000 distinct CDR3 sequences, approximately 90% of which appear only once. Sequenced material: CD4+ T cells from PBMCs. These receptor sequences come from a human donor with multiple sclerosis.

The chain employs TRBV5-1 and TRBJ2-7, with TRBD1 identical over 8 bases. This CDR3 has 14 residues. V gave up 4 bases and J gave up 2 bases; unmatched junction bases: 5. The V gene's germline CDR1 is SGHRS and CDR2 YFSETQ. CDR3 DNA sequence: TGCGCCAGCAGCACGACAGGGGCTGCCTACGAGCAGTACTTC. Protein: CASSTTGAAYEQYF.

The chain couples TRBV12-3 or TRBV12-4 to TRBJ2-1; D gene ambiguous. Trimming cost V 5 bases and J 7 bases, with 6 bases left between them. The CDR3 is made up of 11 amino acids. In DNA form, the CDR3 reads TGTGCCAGCAGTCGACGGAATGAGCAGTTCTTC. This sequence encodes CASSRRNEQFF.

This clonotype has a single count. The chain carries TRBV30 and TRBJ1-5; D is possibly TRBD1 (6 bases). CDR3 size: 15 residues. The ends were cut back, 1 base at V and 0 bases at J, with 10 bases in the middle. Germline-derived CDR1 and CDR2 are GTSNPN and SVGIG (reference sequence). The CDR3 region is CAWSEGGHSNQPQHF. In DNA form, the CDR3 reads TGTGCCTGGAGTGAGGGGGGGCATAGCAATCAGCCCCAGCATTTT. Full variable domain (missing parts from reference TRBV30 and TRBJ1-5): SQTIHQWPATLVQPVGSPLSLECTVEGTSNPNLYWYRQAAGRGLQLLFYSVGIGQISSEVPQNLSASRPQDRQFILSSKKLLLSDSGFYLCAWSEGGHSNQPQHFGDGTRLSIL.

The rearrangement uses TRBV23-1 and TRBJ1-3; D remains unclear. TRBV23-1 is noted as an ORF with a role that remains uncertain. This CDR3 is built from 17 residues. Trimming left V 0 bases short and J 2 bases short, with 14 bases between. The DNA of the CDR3 is TGCGCCAGCAGTCAATCGAATGCCAGTCTGGCTGGAAACACCATATATTTT. Translation gives CASSQSNASLAGNTIYF.

This chain connects TRBV4-3 to TRBJ2-5, with TRBD2 identical over 13 bases. The CDR3 extends over 15 amino acids. Germline values: CDR1 LGHNA, CDR2 YSLEER. V trimming: 6 bases; J trimming: 3 bases; junction bases outside the gene matches: 4. CDR3 bases: TGCGCCAGCAGTCGAGGACTAGCGGGAGAAGAGACCCAGTACTTC. Its translation is CASSRGLAGEETQYF.

V usage is TRBV12-3 or TRBV12-4 and J usage is TRBJ2-1; D is undetermined. V lost 4 bases and J lost 10, with 8 bases in between. There are 11 residues in the CDR3. The CDR3, as DNA: TGTGCCAGCAGTTACAGTGGGGAGCAGTTCTTC. As protein: CASSYSGEQFF.